This TCR beta chain was obtained from a study of blood T cell repertoires in COVID-19. On the study more broadly: There were acute and convalescent COVID-19 samples, and they came from the United States, Italy and Spain. From T cells, B-cell-depleted T cells, or PBMCs came the material, which was cDNA or gDNA.

From germline, CDR1 is LNHDA and CDR2 SQIVND (reference sequence). Trimming took 4 bases from V and 4 from J, leaving 14 bases between them. This CDR3 region has 15 residues. Authors' analysis steps: Reference gene primer amplification gave estimated nucleated cell counts. Repertoires were generated with immunoSEQ multiplex PCR, while TCRdb's copy carries only in-frame clones and drops some. V and J calls plus clone size are reproduced from that table; the DNA served to infer D and trimming. The data contain about 120,000 clones, 70% to 85% of them seen just once; the ten biggest clones take up 3.5% to 5.5%.

The receptor comes from a woman aged 70-85 years with acute or convalescent COVID-19. V and J are TRBV19 and TRBJ1-5, with D maybe TRBD1 (6 bases). The specimen was peripheral blood. CDR3 sequence (DNA): TGTGCCAGTAGTAACTTGGACAGCTTTAATCAGCCCCAGCATTTT. This gives the protein CASSNLDSFNQPQHF.